These T cell receptor beta chains were read from a single sample in a study of cytomegalovirus exposure and HLA in healthy donors. Generated by immunoSEQ multiplex PCR, the TCRdb table keeps only in-frame clones and is missing some. The sample yields 100,000 to 150,000 clones, more than 15% seen once. The specimen was PBMCs. The receptors shown here come from a female donor in good health and CMV-seropositive. Each CDR3 is given with its conserved first and last residue. D genes are given only for firm matches. Clone size is not always given. Where it is, it says once, few, many or a class for expanded clones.

clone_size cdr3_length d_call j_call v_call cdr3_nt cdr3_aa
NA 14 TRBD1 TRBJ1-6 TRBV7-9 TGTGCCAGCAGCTCAGGACAGGGAGAGTCACCCCTCCACTTT CASSSGQGESPLHF
NA 14 TRBD1 TRBJ2-7 TRBV27 TGTGCCAGCAGGGGACAGGGGTCTAACTACGAGCAGTACTTC CASRGQGSNYEQYF
few 15 NA TRBJ1-4 TRBV4-3 TGCGCCAGCAGCCAATTGGGGGGGTCGAATGAAAAACTGTTTTTT CASSQLGGSNEKLFF
NA 12 NA TRBJ2-5 TRBV19 TGTGCCAGTACAGGGGATCGAGAGACCCAGTACTTC CASTGDRETQYF
few 13 TRBD1 TRBJ2-5 TRBV2 TGTGCCAGCAGACAGGGGATCCAAGAGACCCAGTACTTC CASRQGIQETQYF
few 16 TRBD1 TRBJ2-7 TRBV6-5 TGTGCCAGCAGTTCCCCCAGACAGGGGAACGCCTACGAGCAGTACTTC CASSSPRQGNAYEQYF
NA 15 TRBD2 TRBJ2-5 TRBV6-6 TGTGCCAGCAGTTTGACTAGCGGGGGTCAAGAGACCCAGTACTTC CASSLTSGGQETQYF
few 15 TRBD1 TRBJ1-2 TRBV7-9 TGTGCCAGCAGCTCGGGACAGGGGATCAACTATGGCTACACCTTC CASSSGQGINYGYTF
NA 17 TRBD2 TRBJ2-3 TRBV27 TGTGCCAGCAGTTCCGGGACTAGCGGGGGAATCACAGATACGCAGTATTTT CASSSGTSGGITDTQYF
few 16 NA TRBJ1-5 TRBV4-2 TGTGCCAGCAGCCCACCCGGGGTCCACGGAAACCAGCCCCAGCATTTT CASSPPGVHGNQPQHF
NA 13 NA TRBJ2-7 TRBV5-6 TGTGCCAGCAGCTGGGGGGTACGGTCTGAGCAGTACTTC CASSWGVRSEQYF
NA 16 TRBD2 TRBJ2-5 TRBV4-3 TGCGCCAGCAGCCAAGATGGGTCGGGAGGTGGAGAGACCCAGTACTTC CASSQDGSGGGETQYF
NA 15 NA TRBJ1-5 TRBV28 TGTGCCAGCAGTTTCGGCGACAGGAGCAATCAGCCCCAGCATTTT CASSFGDRSNQPQHF
NA 16 NA TRBJ2-1 TRBV4-2 TGTGCCAGCAGCCAAGATTTGGGCAGGGTGTCGAATGAGCAGTTCTTC CASSQDLGRVSNEQFF
few 14 NA TRBJ2-5 TRBV5-4 TGTGCCAGCAGCTTGGAGGGGTTTCAAGAGACCCAGTACTTC CASSLEGFQETQYF
NA 15 NA TRBJ2-7 TRBV11-3 TGTGCCAGCAGCTTAGCGGCAGGGCGCTCCTACGAGCAGTACTTC CASSLAAGRSYEQYF
NA 15 NA TRBJ2-7 TRBV5-1 TGCGCCAGCAGCCAGGGCCCGCGGGAAAATTATGAGCAGTACTTC CASSQGPRENYEQYF
NA 13 NA TRBJ2-5 TRBV18 TGTGCCAGCTCACCTATTAGCCAAGAGACCCAGTACTTC CASSPISQETQYF
NA 14 NA TRBJ1-1 TRBV5-1 TGCGCCAGCAAAAGAGGGAGGGTAGAAACTGAAGCTTTCTTT CASKRGRVETEAFF
once 14 NA TRBJ2-7 TRBV11-1 TGTGCCAGCAGCCAGAGACTAGGTTTCCACGAGCAGTACTTC CASSQRLGFHEQYF
few 15 TRBD1 TRBJ1-2 TRBV7-9 TGTGCCAGCAGCAAGACAGGGCGGACTAACTATGGCTACACCTTC CASSKTGRTNYGYTF
few 15 TRBD2 TRBJ2-1 TRBV6-6 TGTGCCAGCAGCTCACTGAGCGGGAGCCCCAATGAGCAGTTCTTC CASSSLSGSPNEQFF
NA 18 TRBD1 TRBJ1-5 TRBV28 TGTGCCAGCAGTTTACCGTCGACAGGGGGGTATAGCAATCAGCCCCAGCATTTT CASSLPSTGGYSNQPQHF
NA 15 TRBD1 TRBJ2-3 TRBV30 TGTGCCTGGAGTATCCCCGGGACAGGGCCCTCGGCGCAGTATTTT CAWSIPGTGPSAQYF
few 13 NA TRBJ2-7 TRBV30 TGTGCCTGGAGTGATTTCAGCACGGGCGAGCAGTACTTC CAWSDFSTGEQYF
NA 15 TRBD2 TRBJ2-1 TRBV6-4 TGTGCCAGCAGTGGAGCGGGAGGGAAGTACAATGAGCAGTTCTTC CASSGAGGKYNEQFF
few 13 NA TRBJ1-5 TRBV6-5 TGTGCCAGCGGAGATTATAGCAATCAGCCCCAGCATTTT CASGDYSNQPQHF
NA 19 TRBD2 TRBJ2-1 TRBV5-4 TGTGCCAGCAGCTCGAGCGGAGGACTAGCGGGAGGACAATACAATGAGCAGTTCTTC CASSSSGGLAGGQYNEQFF
NA 17 NA TRBJ2-7 TRBV4-3 TGCGCCAGCAGCCAAGATGCAGTGAGTGACTTGACCTACGAGCAGTACTTC CASSQDAVSDLTYEQYF
NA 12 NA TRBJ1-5 TRBV7-9 TGTGCCAGCAGCCGTCAGAATCAGCCCCAGCATTTT CASSRQNQPQHF
few 15 TRBD1 TRBJ2-3 TRBV5-1 TGCGCCAGCAGCGCCCCGGGACAGGAAGCAGATACGCAGTATTTT CASSAPGQEADTQYF
NA 15 TRBD1 TRBJ2-1 TRBV10-3 TGTGCCATCAGTGCTGACAGGGGGACATACAATGAGCAGTTCTTC CAISADRGTYNEQFF
few 15 TRBD1 TRBJ1-6 TRBV5-1 TGCGCCAGCAGCTTGACGGGACAGGGGAGGGGGTCCCTCCACTTT CASSLTGQGRGSLHF
NA 11 NA TRBJ2-7 TRBV20-1 TGCAGCGCAGCACAGGGTAGCGAGCAGTACTTC CSAAQGSEQYF
few 15 NA TRBJ1-3 TRBV30 TGTGCCTGGAGTGTAGACGGACAATCTGGAAACACCATATATTTT CAWSVDGQSGNTIYF
NA 11 NA TRBJ2-7 TRBV2 TGTGCCAGCACCAACCAGTACGAGCAGTACTTC CASTNQYEQYF
NA 13 NA TRBJ1-1 TRBV11-2 TGTGCCAGCAGCTTAGGTTACGGAGTGGAAGCTTTCTTT CASSLGYGVEAFF
NA 12 NA TRBJ1-2 TRBV29-1 TGCAGCGTAGAAGACTCTAACTATGGCTACACCTTC CSVEDSNYGYTF
once 16 TRBD1 TRBJ2-7 TRBV27 TGTGCCAGCAGCCCCGGGCCGGGACAGCCAACCTACGAGCAGTACTTC CASSPGPGQPTYEQYF
few 15 NA TRBJ1-4 TRBV4-1 TGCGCCAGCAGCCTATCATTGGGGCAGGATGAAAAACTGTTTTTT CASSLSLGQDEKLFF
NA 15 NA TRBJ1-1 TRBV30 TGTGCCTGGAGTGTATACCAGGGTGGTCGCACTGAAGCTTTCTTT CAWSVYQGGRTEAFF
NA 16 TRBD2 TRBJ2-2 TRBV10-2 TGCGCCAGCAGTGAGGCCGGGAGGTCGAACACCGGGGAGCTGTTTTTT CASSEAGRSNTGELFF
few 15 TRBD1 TRBJ1-2 TRBV15 TGTGCCACCAGCACGACAGGGGGTCCCACCTATGGCTACACCTTC CATSTTGGPTYGYTF